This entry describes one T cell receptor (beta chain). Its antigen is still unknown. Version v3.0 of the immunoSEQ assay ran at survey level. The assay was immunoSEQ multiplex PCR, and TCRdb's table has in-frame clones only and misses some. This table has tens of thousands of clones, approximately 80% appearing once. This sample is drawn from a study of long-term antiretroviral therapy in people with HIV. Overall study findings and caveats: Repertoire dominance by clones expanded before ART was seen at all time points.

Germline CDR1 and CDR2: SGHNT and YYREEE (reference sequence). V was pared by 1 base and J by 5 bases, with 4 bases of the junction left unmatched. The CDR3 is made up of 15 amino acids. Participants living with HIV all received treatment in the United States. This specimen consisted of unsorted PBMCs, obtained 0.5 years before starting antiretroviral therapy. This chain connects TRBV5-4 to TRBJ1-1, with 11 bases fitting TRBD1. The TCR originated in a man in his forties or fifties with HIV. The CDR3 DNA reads TGTGCCAGCAGCTTGACCGGGACAGGGGGAACTGAAGCTTTCTTT. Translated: CASSLTGTGGTEAFF.